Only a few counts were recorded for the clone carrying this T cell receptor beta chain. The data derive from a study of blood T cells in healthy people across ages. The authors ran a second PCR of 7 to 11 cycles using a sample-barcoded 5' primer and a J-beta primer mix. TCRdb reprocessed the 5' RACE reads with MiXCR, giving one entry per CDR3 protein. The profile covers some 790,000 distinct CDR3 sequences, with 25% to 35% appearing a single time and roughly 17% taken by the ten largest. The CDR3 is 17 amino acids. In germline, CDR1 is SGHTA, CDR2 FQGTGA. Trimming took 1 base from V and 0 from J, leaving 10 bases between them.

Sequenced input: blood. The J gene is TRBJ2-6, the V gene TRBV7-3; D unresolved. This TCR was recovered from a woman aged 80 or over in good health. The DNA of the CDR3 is TGTGCCAGCAGCTTAAACCCATTGAACTCTGGGGCCAACGTCCTGACTTTC. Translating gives CASSLNPLNSGANVLTF.